The source of this TCR beta chain is a study of cytomegalovirus exposure and HLA in healthy donors. Study-level information: Approximately 180 million T cells yielded approximately 100 million unique TCR beta sequences, as an earlier analysis found. Most donors, less than 85% of more than 300 genotyped, fell in the Caucasian-associated ancestry cluster.

The PCR employed 60 Vbeta primers together with 13 Jbeta primers. Data came from immunoSEQ multiplex PCR; TCRdb stores just in-frame clones and leaves some out. The sample has fewer than 200,000 clones, and its top ten clones hold 5.5% to 7.5%. Whole-study findings and limits: Segments of the TCR beta V type were, in most cases, productive about 87% or about 30% of the time in an earlier analysis. Over 150 TCR beta chains were listed as cytomegalovirus-associated.

Comment on this clone: Its antigen is unknown.

This TCR was recovered from a man aged 30 to 45 in good health and CMV-seronegative. The sequenced sample was PBMCs.

The CDR3 DNA reads as TGCGCCAGCTCCCAGGGATGGGGACAGGAGGAGACCCAGTACTTC. Translating it yields CASSQGWGQEETQYF. J is TRBJ2-5 and V is TRBV5-1; 8 bases fit TRBD1. This CDR3 has 15 residues. V gave up 7 bases and J gave up 5 bases; unmatched junction bases: 13. CDR1 is SGHRS, CDR2 YFSETQ, per germline.